This TCR beta chain was identified during a study of shared clonotypes between healthy human individuals. Findings and caveats of the study: Since donors were few, the genetic and exposure-history diversity represented was limited. Generally, naive subsets (rather than memory subsets) showed larger estimated richness.

Germline trimming cut 0 bases from V and 9 bases from J; bases unmatched to any gene: 8. Looked up from germline, CDR1 is GTSNPN and CDR2 is SVGIG (reference sequence). There are 14 residues in the CDR3. About this clone: As yet, its antigen is unknown.

The protocol was immunoSEQ multiplex PCR, while the TCRdb copy is restricted to in-frame clones and leaves out a portion. Here the sample spans 2.3 million or so clones, about 92% being singletons. This chain joins TRBV30 and TRBJ2-5; TRBD1 agrees at 9 bases. Sequencing was carried out using naive CD4+ T cells from PBMCs. Noted subset: CD45RA+ positively selected. The origin of this receptor is a man in his late teens or twenties in good health. Some clones in this sample may be carry-over from other donors' samples. CDR3 protein: CAWSVQTGGGPQYF. The CDR3 DNA reads as TGTGCCTGGAGTGTACAGACAGGGGGGGGTCCCCAGTACTTC.